This T cell receptor (beta chain) emerged from a study of blood T cell repertoires in COVID-19. Study as a whole: Samples of COVID-19 (acute and convalescent) were obtained from the United States, Italy and Spain. PBMCs, B-cell-depleted T cells, or T cells were the source of the cDNA or gDNA that made up the material.

Points on this clone: At one end the junction does not follow the germline gene, possibly because of a read error.

Assay: immunoSEQ multiplex PCR; the TCRdb copy retains only in-frame clones and omits some. This table has just under 50,000 clones, more than 90% appearing once. This CDR3 has 12 amino acids. The chain links TRBV12-3 or TRBV12-4 to TRBJ2-1; 9 bases align to TRBD2. The clonotype was recovered from a human donor in a cohort sampled during active COVID-19. The source material was peripheral blood. DNA for the CDR3: TGTGCCAGCAGTACAACCGGGACTAGCAGTATCTTC. Translating gives CASSTTGTSSIF.